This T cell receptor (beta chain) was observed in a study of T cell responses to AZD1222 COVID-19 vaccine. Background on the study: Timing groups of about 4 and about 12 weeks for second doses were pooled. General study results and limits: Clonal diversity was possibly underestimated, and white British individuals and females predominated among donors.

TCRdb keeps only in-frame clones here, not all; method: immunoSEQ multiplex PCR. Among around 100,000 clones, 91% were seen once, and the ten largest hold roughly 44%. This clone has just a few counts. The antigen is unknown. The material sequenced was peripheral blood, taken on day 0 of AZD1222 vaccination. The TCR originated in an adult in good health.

The CDR3 DNA sequence: TGTGCCAGCAGCCAATCCCGCCCGTCGGCCATATATTTT. It specifies CASSQSRPSAIYF. V and J are TRBV14 and TRBJ1-3; D not resolved. V was pared by 2 bases and J by 11 bases, with 13 bases between. CDR3 length equals 13 residues. The germline gives CDR1 SGHDN, CDR2 FVKESK.